The sequence of this TCR beta chain was determined in a study of blood T cells in healthy people across ages. Sample-barcoded 5' priming and a J-beta primer mix drove a second PCR of about 6 to 12 cycles. TCRdb reprocessed the 5' RACE reads with MiXCR, giving one entry per CDR3 protein. This table has 800,000 to 900,000 distinct CDR3 sequences, approximately 67% appearing once. CDR3 length: 16 amino acids. Trimming took 3 bases from V and 3 from J; bases not matched to a gene: 8. Germline CDR1 reads SGHDT; CDR2 reads YYEEEE. Sequencing was carried out using blood. The chain links TRBV5-6 to TRBJ1-4; 7 positions agree with TRBD1. This receptor was obtained from a man aged 25-45 years in good health. The CDR3 loop is CASSSNTGVANEKLFF. The CDR3 nucleotides read TGTGCCAGCAGCTCAAACACAGGGGTAGCTAATGAAAAACTGTTTTTT.